A single sample is the source of the 12 T cell receptor beta chains below, sequenced in a study of cytomegalovirus exposure and HLA in healthy donors. A multiplex PCR was run with 60 Vbeta primers and 13 Jbeta primers. Sequencing was performed with immunoSEQ multiplex PCR; in TCRdb, only in-frame clones are kept and a portion is missing. This table has some 120,000 clones, roughly 78% appearing once. Specimen: PBMCs. Receptors were obtained from a young man in good health and CMV-seronegative.

This chain links TRBV7-2 with TRBJ2-2, with D tentatively TRBD1 (6 bases). Between the trimmed V and J ends, which lost 2 bases and 4 bases, there was a span of 11 bases. Germline CDR1 is SGHTA and CDR2 is FQGNSA. CDR3 length equals 15 residues. The CDR3 nucleotides are TGTGCCAGCAGCTTAAATCAGGGGAGCACCGGGGAGCTGTTTTTT. This translates into CASSLNQGSTGELFF.

The V gene is TRBV4-1, the J gene TRBJ2-1, with TRBD1 matching over 9 bases. CDR1 is MGHRA and CDR2 is YSYEKL in the germline V gene. CDR3 length: 15 amino acids. J gave up 9 bases and V 2 bases, and 8 bases lay outside the gene matches. CDR3 nucleotide sequence: TGCGCCAGCAGCCAACTCCCGGGACAGGGCTCTGAGCAGTTCTTC. Protein product: CASSQLPGQGSEQFF.

The chain joins TRBV2 to TRBJ2-7, with TRBD1 matching over 9 bases. J lost 2 bases, V lost 10 bases, and 12 bases had no gene match. Germline assignment: CDR1 SNHLY and CDR2 FYNNEI. CDR3 length equals 15 residues. DNA of the CDR3: TGTGCCATTAATTCCCGGGACAGGGTGACCTACGAGCAGTACTTC. Protein product: CAINSRDRVTYEQYF.

This chain links TRBV6-1 with TRBJ1-5; D might be TRBD1 (5 bases). Germline V lookup: CDR1 MNHNS, CDR2 SASEGT. This CDR3 has 14 amino acids. Trimming took 0 bases from V and 7 from J, leaving 10 bases between them. CDR3 amino acids: CASSEAGGVQPQHF. For the CDR3, the DNA is TGTGCCAGCAGTGAAGCAGGAGGGGTACAGCCCCAGCATTTT.

About this clone: Other nucleotide sequences in the sample specify the same CDR3. This rearrangement joins TRBV19 to TRBJ1-5; 8 bases are shared with TRBD1. Looked up from germline, CDR1 is LNHDA and CDR2 is SQIVND (reference sequence). With 6 bases clipped from V and 7 bases from J, the junction kept 5 bases outside the gene matches. There are 13 residues in the CDR3. The CDR3 DNA sequence: TGTGCCAGTAGAGGACAGGGTGACCAGCCCCAGCATTTT. The encoded protein is CASRGQGDQPQHF. The full variable domain, in which reference TRBV19 and TRBJ1-5 provide the parts outside the CDR3, is DGGITQSPKYLFRKEGQNVTLSCEQNLNHDAMYWYRQDPGQGLRLIYYSQIVNDFQKGDIAEGYSVSREKKESFPLTVTSAQKNPTAFYLCASRGQGDQPQHFGDGTRLSIL.

This chain uses TRBV19 with TRBJ1-5, with 8 bases that match TRBD1. Trimming at V came to 6 bases and at J to 4 bases, leaving 8 bases not matched to a gene. CDR3 length: 15 amino acids. Per the germline V gene, CDR1 is LNHDA and CDR2 is SQIVND (reference sequence). CDR3 DNA sequence: TGTGCCAGTAGCCCCGACAGGGGAGGGAATCAGCCCCAGCATTTT. Its translation: CASSPDRGGNQPQHF.

The rearrangement links TRBV29-1 to TRBJ1-2, with 7 bases identical to TRBD1. CDR1 is SQVTM, CDR2 ANQGSEA, per germline. CDR3 size: 11 residues. After removal of 5 bases from V and 8 bases from J, the junction contained 5 bases not matched to a gene. DNA of the CDR3: TGCAGCGTTCTCAGGGGGGAGGGCTACACCTTC. Amino acid sequence: CSVLRGEGYTF.

This clone was observed once. This chain joins TRBV27 and TRBJ2-3; TRBD2 matches at 11 bases. J lost 4 bases, V lost 1 base, and 1 base had no gene match. The germline V gene encodes CDR1 MNHEY and CDR2 SMNVEV (reference sequence). This CDR3 has 15 residues. The CDR3 spells CASSLLAGGSDTQYF. For the CDR3, the DNA is TGTGCCAGCAGTTTATTAGCGGGAGGGTCAGATACGCAGTATTTT.

The chain has TRBV6-5 and TRBJ2-7; 7 bases line up with TRBD1. V trimming: 5 bases; J trimming: 2 bases; junction bases outside the gene matches: 6. CDR1 and CDR2 (germline): MNHEY, SVGAGI. The CDR3 sequence is 14 residues long. CDR3 amino acids: CASSRDSRAYEQYF. CDR3 DNA sequence: TGTGCCAGCAGTCGGGACAGCCGAGCCTACGAGCAGTACTTC.

The chain recombines TRBV30 with TRBJ2-3; D remains ambiguous. V lost 1 base, J lost 0 bases, and 5 bases lay in between. CDR3 length equals 13 residues. Per germline, CDR1 GTSNPN and CDR2 SVGIG (reference sequence). The CDR3 DNA is TGTGCCTGGAGTGGGGCGAGCACAGATACGCAGTATTTT. Its translation is CAWSGASTDTQYF. The whole variable domain, remainder taken from reference TRBV30 and TRBJ2-3, is SQTIHQWPATLVQPVGSPLSLECTVEGTSNPNLYWYRQAAGRGLQLLFYSVGIGQISSEVPQNLSASRPQDRQFILSSKKLLLSDSGFYLCAWSGASTDTQYFGPGTRLTVL.

The J gene is TRBJ2-5, the V gene TRBV6-5, with TRBD1 matching 12 bases. With 6 bases clipped from V and 5 bases from J, the junction kept 7 bases outside the gene matches. Germline values: CDR1 MNHEY, CDR2 SVGAGI. This CDR3 comprises 15 residues. The CDR3 region is CASRRGTGGLETQYF. As DNA, the CDR3 is TGTGCCAGCAGACGCGGGACAGGGGGCTTGGAGACCCAGTACTTC.

This clone came up a few times. This rearrangement joins TRBV7-9 to TRBJ2-6; D is perhaps TRBD2 (6 bases). This CDR3 is 16 amino acids long. V dropped 5 bases and J dropped 2 bases, with 13 bases sitting between them. Looked up from germline, CDR1 is SEHNR and CDR2 is FQNEAQ (reference sequence). This CDR3 reads CASSTTREAGANVLTF. The CDR3 nucleotides read TGTGCCAGCAGCACAACCAGGGAGGCTGGGGCCAACGTCCTGACTTTC.